This T cell receptor (beta chain) comes out of a study of blood T cell repertoires in COVID-19. Study summary: COVID-19 samples collected from the United States, Italy and Spain covered acute and convalescent phases.

Some clones are missing from TCRdb's copy, which holds only in-frame ones; the method was immunoSEQ multiplex PCR. The data show about 110,000 clones, 70% to 90% seen once. Trimming left V 3 bases short and J 0 bases short, with 14 bases between. CDR1 is MNHEY, CDR2 SVGAGI, per germline. The CDR3 has 16 residues. The sample holds a few counts of this clone. The chain couples TRBV6-5 to TRBJ1-1; a possible D gene is TRBD1 (6 bases). This sequence originates from a human donor in a cohort sampled during active COVID-19. The sequenced material came from peripheral blood. In DNA form, the CDR3 reads TGTGCCAGCAGTTATACCCAGGGGCTATTGAACACTGAAGCTTTCTTT. It yields the protein CASSYTQGLLNTEAFF.